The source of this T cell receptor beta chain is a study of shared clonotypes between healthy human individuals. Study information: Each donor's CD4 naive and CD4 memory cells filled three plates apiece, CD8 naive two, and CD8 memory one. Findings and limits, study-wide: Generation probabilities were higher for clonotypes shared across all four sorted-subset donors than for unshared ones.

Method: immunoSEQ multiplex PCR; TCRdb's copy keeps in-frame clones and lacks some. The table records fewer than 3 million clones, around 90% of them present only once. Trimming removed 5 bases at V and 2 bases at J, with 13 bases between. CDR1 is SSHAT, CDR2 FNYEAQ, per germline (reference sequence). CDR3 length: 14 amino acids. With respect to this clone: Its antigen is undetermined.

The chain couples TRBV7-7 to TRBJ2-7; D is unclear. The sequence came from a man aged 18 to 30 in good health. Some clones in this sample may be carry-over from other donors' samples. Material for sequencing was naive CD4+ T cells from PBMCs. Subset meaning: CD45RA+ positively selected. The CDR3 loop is CASSLSPDTYEQYF. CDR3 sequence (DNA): TGTGCCAGCAGCCTCAGTCCTGACACCTACGAGCAGTACTTC.